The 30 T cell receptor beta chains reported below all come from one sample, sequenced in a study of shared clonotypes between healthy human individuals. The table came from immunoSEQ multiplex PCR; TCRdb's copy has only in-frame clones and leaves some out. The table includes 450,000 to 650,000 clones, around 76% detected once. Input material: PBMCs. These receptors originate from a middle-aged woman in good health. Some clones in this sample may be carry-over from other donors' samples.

CDR3 region: CASSYERGITTNEKLFF. In DNA, the CDR3 is TGTGCCAGCAGCTACGAGCGGGGCATAACGACTAATGAAAAACTGTTTTTT. This chain uses TRBV7-9 with TRBJ1-4; maybe TRBD1 (5 bases). CDR1 is SEHNR and CDR2 is FQNEAQ in the germline V gene (reference sequence). The CDR3 consists of 17 residues. The germline V and J ends were trimmed by 4 bases and 2 bases, with 17 bases remaining between them.

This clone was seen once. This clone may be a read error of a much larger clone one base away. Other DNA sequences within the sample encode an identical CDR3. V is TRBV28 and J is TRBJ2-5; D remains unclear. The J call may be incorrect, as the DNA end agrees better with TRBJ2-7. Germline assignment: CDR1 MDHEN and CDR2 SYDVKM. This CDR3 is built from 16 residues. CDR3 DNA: TGTGCCAGCAGTTTAGTCGGACGTTCAAAGATCTACGAGCAGTACTTC. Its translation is CASSLVGRSKIYEQYF.

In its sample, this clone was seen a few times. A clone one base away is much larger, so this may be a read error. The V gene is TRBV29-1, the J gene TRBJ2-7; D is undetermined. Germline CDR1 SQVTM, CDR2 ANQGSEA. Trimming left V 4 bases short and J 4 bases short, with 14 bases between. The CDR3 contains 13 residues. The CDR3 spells CSVGMVATYEQYF. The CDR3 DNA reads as TGCAGCGTTGGCATGGTGGCCACTTACGAGCAGTACTTC.

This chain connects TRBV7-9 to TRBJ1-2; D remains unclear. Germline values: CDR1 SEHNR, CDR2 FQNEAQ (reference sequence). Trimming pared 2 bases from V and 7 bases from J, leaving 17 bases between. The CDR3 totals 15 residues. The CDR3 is CASSLSNLTLTGYTF. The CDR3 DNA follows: TGTGCCAGCAGCTTATCGAATCTCACCCTTACTGGCTACACCTTC. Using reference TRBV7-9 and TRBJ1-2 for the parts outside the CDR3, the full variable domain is DTGVSQNPRHKITKRGQNVTFRCDPISEHNRLYWYRQTLGQGPEFLTYFQNEAQLEKSRLLSDRFSAERPKGSFSTLEIQRTEQGDSAMYLCASSLSNLTLTGYTFGSGTRLTVV.

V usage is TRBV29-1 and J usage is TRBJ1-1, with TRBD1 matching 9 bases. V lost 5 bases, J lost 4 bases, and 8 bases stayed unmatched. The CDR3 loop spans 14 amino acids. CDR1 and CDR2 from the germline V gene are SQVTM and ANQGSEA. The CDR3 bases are TGCAGCGTTTACGGGACAGGGAGATCCACTGAAGCTTTCTTT. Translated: CSVYGTGRSTEAFF.

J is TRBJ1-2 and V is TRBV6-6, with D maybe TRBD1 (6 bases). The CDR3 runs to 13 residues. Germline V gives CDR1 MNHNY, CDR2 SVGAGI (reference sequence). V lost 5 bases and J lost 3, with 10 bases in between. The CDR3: CASSTGSYYGYTF. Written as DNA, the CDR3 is TGTGCCAGCAGTACAGGGTCCTACTATGGCTACACCTTC.

CDR3 DNA sequence: TGTGCCAGCAGCTTGTTCGGCAGTACCTCCTACGAGCAGTACTTC. It codes for CASSLFGSTSYEQYF. V and J are TRBV5-6 and TRBJ2-5, with D uncertain. The end of the DNA is better explained by TRBJ2-7, so the J call may be wrong. Looked up from germline, CDR1 is SGHDT and CDR2 is YYEEEE. This CDR3 has 15 amino acids.

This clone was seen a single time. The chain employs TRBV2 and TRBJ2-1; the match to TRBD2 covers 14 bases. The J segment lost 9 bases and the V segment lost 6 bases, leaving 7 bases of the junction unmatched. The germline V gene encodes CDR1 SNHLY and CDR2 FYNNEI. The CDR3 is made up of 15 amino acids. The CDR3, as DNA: TGTGCCAGCAGGGAGACTAGCGGGAGGGTCGGTGAGCAGTTCTTC. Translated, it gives CASRETSGRVGEQFF.

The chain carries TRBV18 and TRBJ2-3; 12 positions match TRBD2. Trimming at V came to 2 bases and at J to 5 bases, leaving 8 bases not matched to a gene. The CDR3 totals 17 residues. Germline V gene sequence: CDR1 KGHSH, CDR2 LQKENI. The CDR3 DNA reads TGTGCCAGCTCACCAGGACCGGGACTAGCGGGCGGAGATACGCAGTATTTT. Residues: CASSPGPGLAGGDTQYF.

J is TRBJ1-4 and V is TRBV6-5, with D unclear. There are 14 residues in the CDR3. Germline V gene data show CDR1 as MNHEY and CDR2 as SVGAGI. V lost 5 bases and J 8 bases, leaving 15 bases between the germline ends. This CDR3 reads CASSAAHREEKLFF. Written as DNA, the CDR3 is TGTGCCAGCAGTGCGGCCCACCGGGAAGAAAAACTGTTTTTT.

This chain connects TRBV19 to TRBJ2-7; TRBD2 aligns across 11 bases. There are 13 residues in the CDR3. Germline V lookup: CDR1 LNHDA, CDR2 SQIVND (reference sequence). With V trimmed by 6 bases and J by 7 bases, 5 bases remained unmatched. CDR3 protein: CASSGTSGREQYF. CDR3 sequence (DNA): TGTGCCAGTAGCGGGACTAGCGGTAGGGAGCAGTACTTC.

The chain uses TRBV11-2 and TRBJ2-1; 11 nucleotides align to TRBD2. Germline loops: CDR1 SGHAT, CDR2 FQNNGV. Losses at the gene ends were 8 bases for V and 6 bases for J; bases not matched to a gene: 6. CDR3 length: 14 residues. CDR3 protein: CASRRLAGGNEQFF. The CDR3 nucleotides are TGTGCCAGCCGTCGGCTAGCGGGAGGCAATGAGCAGTTCTTC.

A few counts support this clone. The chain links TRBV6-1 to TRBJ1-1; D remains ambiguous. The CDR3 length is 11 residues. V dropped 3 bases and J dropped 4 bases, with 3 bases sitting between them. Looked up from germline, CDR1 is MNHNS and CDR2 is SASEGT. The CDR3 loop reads CASSDSTEAFF. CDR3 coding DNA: TGTGCCAGCAGTGATTCCACTGAAGCTTTCTTT.

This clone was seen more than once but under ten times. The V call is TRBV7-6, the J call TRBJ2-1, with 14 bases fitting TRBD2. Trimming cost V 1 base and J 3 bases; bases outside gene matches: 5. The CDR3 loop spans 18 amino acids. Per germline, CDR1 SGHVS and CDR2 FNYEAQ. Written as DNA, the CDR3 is TGTGCCAGCAGCTTAGGACTAGCGGGAGGGCCGAGCTACAATGAGCAGTTCTTC. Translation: CASSLGLAGGPSYNEQFF.

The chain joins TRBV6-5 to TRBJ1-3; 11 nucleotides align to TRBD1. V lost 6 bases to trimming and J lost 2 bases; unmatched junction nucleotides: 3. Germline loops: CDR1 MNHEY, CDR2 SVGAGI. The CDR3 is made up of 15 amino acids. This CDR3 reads CASRPDRGPGNTIYF. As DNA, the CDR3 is TGTGCCAGCAGGCCGGACAGGGGGCCTGGAAACACCATATATTTT.

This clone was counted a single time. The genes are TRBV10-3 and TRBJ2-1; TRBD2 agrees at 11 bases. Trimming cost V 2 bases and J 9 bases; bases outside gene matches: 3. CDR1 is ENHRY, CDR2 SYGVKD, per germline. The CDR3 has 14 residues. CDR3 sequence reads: CAISEGLAGGEQFF. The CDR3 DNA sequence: TGTGCCATCAGTGAGGGACTAGCGGGTGGTGAGCAGTTCTTC.

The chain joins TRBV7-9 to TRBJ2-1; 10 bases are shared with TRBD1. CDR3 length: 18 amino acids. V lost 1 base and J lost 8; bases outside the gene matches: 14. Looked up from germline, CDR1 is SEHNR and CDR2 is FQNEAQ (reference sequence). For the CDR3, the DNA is TGTGCCAGCAGCTTAGGACGACCCCGGGACAGGGGAGGCTATGAGCAGTTCTTC. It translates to CASSLGRPRDRGGYEQFF. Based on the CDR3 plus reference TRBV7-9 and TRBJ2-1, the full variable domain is DTGVSQNPRHKITKRGQNVTFRCDPISEHNRLYWYRQTLGQGPEFLTYFQNEAQLEKSRLLSDRFSAERPKGSFSTLEIQRTEQGDSAMYLCASSLGRPRDRGGYEQFFGPGTRLTVL.

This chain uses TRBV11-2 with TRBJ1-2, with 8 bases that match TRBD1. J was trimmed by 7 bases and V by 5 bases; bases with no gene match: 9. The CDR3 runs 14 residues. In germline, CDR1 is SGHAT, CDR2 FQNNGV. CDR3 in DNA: TGTGCCAGCAGCGCAGCGACAGGGGTTGCTGGCTACACCTTC. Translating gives CASSAATGVAGYTF.

CDR3 residues: CASSPEDRYEQYF. DNA for the CDR3: TGCGCCAGCAGCCCAGAGGACAGGTACGAGCAGTACTTC. The chain has TRBV4-3 and TRBJ2-7; 7 nucleotides align to TRBD1. The V gene's germline CDR1 is LGHNA and CDR2 YSLEER. V trimming: 4 bases; J trimming: 4 bases; junction bases outside the gene matches: 4. This CDR3 region has 13 residues.

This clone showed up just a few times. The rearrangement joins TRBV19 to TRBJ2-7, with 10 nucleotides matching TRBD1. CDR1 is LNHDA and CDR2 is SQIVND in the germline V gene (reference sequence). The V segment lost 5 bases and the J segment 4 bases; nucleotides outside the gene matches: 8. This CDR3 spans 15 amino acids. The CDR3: CASSDRDRGRYEQYF. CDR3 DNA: TGTGCCAGTAGTGACCGGGACAGGGGTAGGTACGAGCAGTACTTC.

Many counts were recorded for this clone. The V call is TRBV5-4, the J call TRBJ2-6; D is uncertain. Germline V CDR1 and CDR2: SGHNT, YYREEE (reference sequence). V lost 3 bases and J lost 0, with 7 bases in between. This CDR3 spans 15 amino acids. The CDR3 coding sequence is TGTGCCAGCAGCTACCTTCTCTCTGGGGCCAACGTCCTGACTTTC. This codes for CASSYLLSGANVLTF. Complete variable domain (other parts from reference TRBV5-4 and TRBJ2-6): ETGVTQSPTHLIKTRGQQVTLRCSSQSGHNTVSWYQQALGQGPQFIFQYYREEENGRGNFPPRFSGLQFPNYSSELNVNALELDDSALYLCASSYLLSGANVLTFGAGSRLTVL.

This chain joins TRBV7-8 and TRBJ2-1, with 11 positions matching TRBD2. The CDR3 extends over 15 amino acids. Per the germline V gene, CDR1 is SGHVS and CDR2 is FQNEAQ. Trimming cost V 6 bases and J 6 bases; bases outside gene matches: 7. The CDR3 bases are TGTGCCAGCAGATATAGCGGGAGGGCTGTCAATGAGCAGTTCTTC. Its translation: CASRYSGRAVNEQFF.

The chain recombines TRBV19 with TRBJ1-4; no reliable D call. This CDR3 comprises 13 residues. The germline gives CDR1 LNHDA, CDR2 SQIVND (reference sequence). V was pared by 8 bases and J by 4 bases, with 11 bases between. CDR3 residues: CASRGQINEKLFF. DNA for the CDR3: TGTGCCAGTCGCGGGCAGATTAATGAAAAACTGTTTTTT.

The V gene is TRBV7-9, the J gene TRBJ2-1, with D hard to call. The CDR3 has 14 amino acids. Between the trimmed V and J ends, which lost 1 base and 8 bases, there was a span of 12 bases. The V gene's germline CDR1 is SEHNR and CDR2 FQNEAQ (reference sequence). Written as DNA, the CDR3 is TGTGCCAGCAGCTTAGATTTATGGTCAGATGAGCAGTTCTTC. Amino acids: CASSLDLWSDEQFF.

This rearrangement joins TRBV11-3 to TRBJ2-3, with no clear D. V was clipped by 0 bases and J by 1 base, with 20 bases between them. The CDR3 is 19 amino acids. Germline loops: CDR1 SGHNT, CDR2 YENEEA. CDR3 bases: TGTGCCAGCAGCTTAGAGACCCGCTTAGGGTGTTTGCGCACAGATACGCAGTATTTT. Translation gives CASSLETRLGCLRTDTQYF.

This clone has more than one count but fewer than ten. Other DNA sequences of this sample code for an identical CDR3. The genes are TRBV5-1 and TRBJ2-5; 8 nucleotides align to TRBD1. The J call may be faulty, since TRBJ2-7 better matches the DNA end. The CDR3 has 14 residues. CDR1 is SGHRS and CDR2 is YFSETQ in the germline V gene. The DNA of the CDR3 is TGCGCCAGCAGCTTGACAGGGGGGCTGGACGAGCAGTACTTC. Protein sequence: CASSLTGGLDEQYF.

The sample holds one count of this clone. The CDR3 coding sequence is TGCGCCAGCAGCCAAGTATGGGCGGGATCAGATACGCAGTATTTT. It translates to CASSQVWAGSDTQYF. The gene calls are TRBV4-3 and TRBJ2-3; weak D call: TRBD2 (6 bases). This CDR3 is 15 amino acids long. Trimming took off 1 base at V and 4 bases at J, with 12 bases between the two ends. The V gene's germline CDR1 is LGHNA and CDR2 YSLEER.

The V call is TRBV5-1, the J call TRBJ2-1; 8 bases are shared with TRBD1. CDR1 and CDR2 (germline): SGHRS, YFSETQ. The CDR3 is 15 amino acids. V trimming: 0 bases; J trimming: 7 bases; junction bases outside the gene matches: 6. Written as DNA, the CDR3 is TGCGCCAGCAGCTTGGGGACAGGGATTAGGAATGAGCAGTTCTTC. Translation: CASSLGTGIRNEQFF.

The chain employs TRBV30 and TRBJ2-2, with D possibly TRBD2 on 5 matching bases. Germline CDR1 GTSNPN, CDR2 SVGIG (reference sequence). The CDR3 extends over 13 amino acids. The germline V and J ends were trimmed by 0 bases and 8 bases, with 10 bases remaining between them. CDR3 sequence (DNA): TGTGCCTGGAGTGTACGGGGTGCGGGGGAGCTGTTTTTT. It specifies CAWSVRGAGELFF.

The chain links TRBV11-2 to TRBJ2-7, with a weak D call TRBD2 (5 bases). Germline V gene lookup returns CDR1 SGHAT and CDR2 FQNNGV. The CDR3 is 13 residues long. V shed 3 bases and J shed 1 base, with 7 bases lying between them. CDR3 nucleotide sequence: TGTGCCAGCAGCTTTGCGGGTTCCTACGAGCAGTACTTC. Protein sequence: CASSFAGSYEQYF. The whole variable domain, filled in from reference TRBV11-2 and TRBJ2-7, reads EAGVAQSPRYKIIEKRQSVAFWCNPISGHATLYWYQQILGQGPKLLIQFQNNGVVDDSQLPKDRFSAERLKGVDSTLKIQPAKLEDSAVYLCASSFAGSYEQYFGPGTRLTVT.